This T cell receptor beta chain stems from a study of blood T cells in healthy people across ages (dated by TCRdb to about 2015). Notes on the research overall: Template switching captured roughly one uniquely barcoded TCR beta cDNA molecule per two T cells in model experiments. Using deep sequencing normalized with unique cDNA molecular identifiers, the study measured how TCR beta repertoire diversity changes with age. The donors were divided into four age groups: young (average 16 years), middle-aged (approximately 39), aged (about 56) and long-lived (roughly 86). Donors of different ages were randomly distributed across sequencing lanes to avoid experimental bias. For two donors (one aged 18 to 29 and one aged 80 or older), the study analyzed two additional independent replicas of 1 million unique cDNA reads from the same blood draw. The research as a whole found: Estimates of total diversity from one million sequenced T cells were regarded as lower bounds and underestimates. As age increased, observed TCR beta diversity per million T cells dropped in a roughly linear way, and a significant reduction was already evident by age about 40. Because profiling used bulk unsorted PBMCs, naive and antigen-experienced compartments could not be compared conclusively. Because the CMV infection status of the donors was unknown, age-related changes in expanded clonotypes may potentially have been confounded. Compared with the aged group, more naive CD4+ T cells, fewer expanded clones and increased TCR diversity were shown by the long-lived group, suggesting age selection. Observed TCR beta diversity correlated strongly with the percentage of naive T cells measured by flow cytometry.

Donors were around 37 systemically healthy Caucasian individuals from Russia aged roughly 6 to 100 years. Each donor gave roughly 11 milliliters of peripheral blood, drawn into EDTA-treated Vacutainer tubes. PBMCs were isolated by Ficoll-Paque density-gradient centrifugation, with at least 7 million obtained per sample. Total RNA, at least 5.5 micrograms per sample, was extracted from PBMCs with Trizol reagent. Naive CD45RAhigh/CD27high T cell percentages were measured by flow cytometry on a PBMC aliquot from every donor. Library preparation was by 5' RACE. The run used an Illumina HiSeq 2500. A second PCR of about 6 to 11 cycles was performed with a sample-barcoded 5' primer and a J-beta primer mix. Each TCR beta cDNA molecule received a unique molecular identifier from a template-switch 5' adaptor carrying 12 random nucleotides. Each sample yielded at least 2.5 million CDR3-containing paired-end reads. First-strand cDNA was synthesized from all RNA with the Mint cDNA synthesis kit, primed by a TRBC-specific oligonucleotide. Following uracil-DNA glycosylase treatment, all cDNA underwent a first 18-cycle PCR with the universal primers M1SS and BC2_uni_R. In the source study's methods: Each sample was normalized by randomly selecting 1 million high-quality reads, each carrying a distinct molecular identifier. Instead of being binned into consensus sequences, reads that shared molecular identifiers were thrown out. MiTCR, with a Q25 quality threshold and the strictest error-elimination algorithm, was used for CDR3 identification, clonotype clustering and error correction. A nonparametric unseen species model with Euler transformation was used to estimate lower-bound total TCR beta diversity. TCRdb reprocessed the public reads (quality trimming at Q25 with fastp, clone calling with MiXCR) and kept in-frame beta chains. Each CDR3 protein appears once, grouped with its most common genes and DNA. None of the V and J calls come from the authors' own analysis; TCRdb made them. In this sample the table shows roughly 700,000 distinct CDR3 sequences, approximately 49% of which occur a single time. Around a third of the sample is in the top ten clones.

Details on this clonotype: No cognate antigen has been identified for it. Within one base of it there is no much larger clone, and no base qualities were kept.

The sequence derives from a woman aged 55-75 years in good health. Sequenced: blood.

The DNA sequence is TGCGCCAGCGCCCCCGGGACGGCAAATAACTATGGCTACACCTTC. The encoded protein is CASAPGTANNYGYTF. The chain is assembled from TRBV10-2 and TRBJ1-2, with TRBD1 perhaps the D gene, on 5 matching bases. Counted from cysteine to phenylalanine, this CDR3 has 15 amino acids. CDR3 DNA only is kept here, 45 bases in frame from base 1. Per the germline V gene, WSHSY is the CDR1 and SAAADI is the CDR2. Trimming costs V 8 bases and J 1 base, and their ends lie 17 bases apart.